One TCR beta chain is described in this entry. Its target is not known. Germline CDR1 and CDR2: DFQATT and SNEGSKA (reference sequence). Deletions cut 6 bases from V and 0 bases from J, with 23 bases between. This CDR3 has 18 amino acids. The entry originates in a study of T cell repertoires in cytomegalovirus infection. Background on the study: The authors relied on CMV epitopes, both recently identified HLA-C-restricted and well-studied HLA-B-restricted. It was the public TCR beta signatures that indicated both CMV infection and matching HLA type.

Via MiXCR, TCRdb re-called the reads, giving one row per CDR3 protein. The sample yields some 920,000 distinct CDR3 sequences, roughly 31% seen once. General study points: The cumulative frequency of public TCR beta families identified carriers of CMV plus the relevant HLA. The study found HLA-C-restricted CMV-specific TCR beta clonotypes dominating the ex vivo response.

The clonotype was recovered from a human donor in good health (CMV status not recorded). Some clones in this sample may be carry-over from other donors' samples. Sequenced here: cultured CD8+ T cells from PBMCs, sampled from culture after CMV antigen stimulation. This chain connects TRBV20-1 to TRBJ1-4; weak D call: TRBD1 (5 bases). CDR3 in amino acids: CSAPLPRGGDATNEKLFF. CDR3 DNA sequence: TGCAGTGCCCCGTTGCCCCGAGGAGGGGACGCAACTAATGAAAAACTGTTTTTT.